This T cell receptor beta chain originates from a study of early T cells in non-severe SARS-CoV-2 infection. Study at large: The sequenced material was bulk RNA from unsorted whole blood, and its chains were unpaired.

The V and J ends lost 5 bases and 3 bases respectively, with 10 bases between them. CDR3 length: 13 amino acids. Germline loops: CDR1 LNHDA, CDR2 SQIVND (reference sequence). This clonotype was found a few times. cDNA molecules, individually, were tagged with unique molecular identifiers. Each CDR3 protein gets one entry after TCRdb re-called the 5' RACE reads with MiXCR. The sample has 75,000 to 95,000 distinct CDR3 sequences; 16% are singletons. The genes are TRBV19 and TRBJ1-2; a possible D gene is TRBD1 (5 bases). This TCR derives from an adult who was a healthcare worker with PCR-confirmed SARS-CoV-2 infection or an uninfected control (not recorded which). The specimen comprised whole blood, sampled at baseline. CDR3 amino acids: CASSETAYYGYTF. In nucleotides, the CDR3 is TGTGCCAGTAGTGAGACAGCGTACTATGGCTACACCTTC. The full variable domain, completed using reference TRBV19 and TRBJ1-2, is DGGITQSPKYLFRKEGQNVTLSCEQNLNHDAMYWYRQDPGQGLRLIYYSQIVNDFQKGDIAEGYSVSREKKESFPLTVTSAQKNPTAFYLCASSETAYYGYTFGSGTRLTVV.